The table lists the clone carrying this TCR beta chain with a few counts. What it binds is not known. A second PCR, run for about 7 to 11 cycles, used a sample-barcoded 5' primer plus a J-beta primer mix. Sequencing of every sample gave 2.5 million or more CDR3-containing paired-end reads. TCRdb used MiXCR to reprocess the 5' RACE reads, holding one entry per CDR3 protein. The data show approximately 790,000 distinct CDR3 sequences, with 55% to 65% seen just once and around a quarter held by the top ten. The ends were cut back, 5 bases at V and 8 bases at J, with 9 bases in the middle. There are 11 residues in the CDR3. Germline V gene data show CDR1 as SGHVS and CDR2 as FQNEAQ. Peripheral blood samples of around 9.3 milliliters were drawn from each donor. The data originate from a study of blood T cells in healthy people across ages. Study-wide findings and caveats: The donors' CMV status was not determined, possibly confounding changes in expanded clonotypes.

Source material: blood. The source of this sequence is a man aged 25-45 years in good health. This chain uses TRBV7-8 with TRBJ1-2; maybe TRBD1 (5 bases). DNA of the CDR3: TGTGCCAGCAGCCCAGGGACCGGCTACACCTTC. Its translation: CASSPGTGYTF.